This T cell receptor beta chain was identified in a study of T cell responses to AZD1222 COVID-19 vaccine. Details on this clone: The target antigen is unknown.

General study results and limits: Dominant CD4 TCR responses targeted spike regions 160-218 and 743-854. White British ancestry dominated among donors, who included more females, and clonal diversity was possibly underestimated. Seropositivity was recorded at baseline in only a handful of AZD1222 recipients.

Germline values: CDR1 SGDLS, CDR2 YYNGEE. This CDR3 comprises 14 residues. Trimming at V came to 4 bases and at J to 0 bases, leaving 4 bases not matched to a gene. Assay used: immunoSEQ multiplex PCR; TCRdb lists only in-frame clones, some missing. The table records roughly 140,000 clones, 90% to 95% of them present only once. This chain connects TRBV9 to TRBJ2-7, with 7 nucleotides matching TRBD1. The material was peripheral blood, obtained on day 0 of MenACWY control vaccination. The receptor comes from an adult in good health. CDR3 coding DNA: TGTGCCAGCAGCCTAGGGACAGTCTCCTACGAGCAGTACTTC. Its protein product is CASSLGTVSYEQYF.